A selection of T cell receptor beta chains follows, all from one sample in a study of vaccination effects on CD4 cells after COVID-19. The antigens for these receptors are not known. The repertoire was sequenced with immunoSEQ multiplex PCR; TCRdb's copy has only in-frame clones and lacks some. The table lists some 20,000 clones, 70% to 80% of them singletons. The specimen was CD4+ T cells from PBMCs cultured with HCoV-229E spike peptides, collected before COVID-19 vaccination. These receptors were collected from a human donor who received a COVID-19 vaccine. Each CDR3 is given with its conserved first and last residue.

v_gene	len	CDR3aa
TRBV5-4	16	CASSPLAGGITNEQFF
TRBV11-3	16	CASSLGGTGGGDTQYF
TRBV18	16	CASSRTGSGTSTEAFF
TRBV6-5	15	CASSSRGAVTDTQYF
TRBV5-5	15	CASSLTVLSNQPQHF
TRBV19	14	CASSGQGASSPLHF
TRBV4-1	14	CASSRSWTGGSYTF
TRBV12-2	14	CASLDRGYDYGYTF
TRBV12-3/TRBV12-4	12	CASSLAFQPQHF
TRBV6-5	13	CASSYSSRQPQHF
TRBV7-9	13	CASSLAGSNEQFF
TRBV7-6	15	CASSLDARTDSPLHF
TRBV18	13	CASSQNSKETQYF
TRBV6-1	16	CASSDPGGSSSYEQYF
TRBV19	16	CASSIVAGAGYNEQFF
TRBV27	13	CASSPRGRETQYF
TRBV5-5	14	CASSLAGGRDEQYF
TRBV11-2	15	CASSLQGYITDTQYF
TRBV18	12	CASSTQGETQYF
TRBV24-1	12	CATRDPLYGYTF
TRBV3-1/TRBV3-2	15	CASSQDSTDYQPQHF
TRBV27	14	CASSLGRDNYIQYF
TRBV19	15	CASSIANGINYGYTF
TRBV5-1	13	CASSGPGDGELFF
TRBV9	17	CASSGSPRDRASGKLFF
TRBV6-5	15	CASATPEVRAGELFF
TRBV27	18	CASSPRAGGRASYNEQFF
TRBV1	14	CTSSQIRINYGYTF
TRBV5-4	14	CASSSQETVGGYTF
TRBV11-3	16	CASSPGHTSAKNIQYF
TRBV6-1	15	CASSEERRGQGGYTF
TRBV27	13	CASRTTGRDTQYF
TRBV4-1	16	CASSQGIFRENSPLHF
TRBV21-1	13	CARRAGFNDEQYF
TRBV5-6	16	CASSFAGGGSTDTQYF
TRBV3-1/TRBV3-2	16	CASSPPGTSGTYEQYF
TRBV5-1	14	CASTEGTPNYGYTF
TRBV4-2	17	CASSQPERGVNTGELFF
TRBV6-1	14	CASSESGPSLGYTF
TRBV11-3	14	CASSLDGGQGEAFF
TRBV7-5	17	CVRSLAFRGDCNQPQHF
TRBV10-2	13	CASSVGSAETQYF
TRBV3-1/TRBV3-2	16	CASSQILELGPYEQYF
TRBV6-6	17	CASSRDGTIPSHNEQFF
TRBV5-1	12	CASSLGEATQYF
TRBV5-8	15	CASSLGVGVESKLFF
TRBV10-3	17	CAISGLERGVGTDTQYF
TRBV7-2	17	CASSFQPPGTGGPEQYF